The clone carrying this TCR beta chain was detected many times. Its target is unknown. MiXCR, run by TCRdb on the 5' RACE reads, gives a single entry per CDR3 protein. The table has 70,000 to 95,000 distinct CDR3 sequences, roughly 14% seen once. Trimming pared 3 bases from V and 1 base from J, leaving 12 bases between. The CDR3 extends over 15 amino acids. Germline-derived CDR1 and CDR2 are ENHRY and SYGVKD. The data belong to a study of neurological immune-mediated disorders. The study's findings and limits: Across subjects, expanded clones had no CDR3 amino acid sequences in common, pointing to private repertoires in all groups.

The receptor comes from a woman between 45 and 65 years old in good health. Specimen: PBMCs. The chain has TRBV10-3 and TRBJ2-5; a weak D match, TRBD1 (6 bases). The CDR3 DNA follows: TGTGCCATCAGTGACGGACAGCAAGTCCAAGAGACCCAGTACTTC. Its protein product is CAISDGQQVQETQYF.